This TCR beta chain is drawn from a study of cytomegalovirus exposure and HLA in healthy donors. Study-level information: As released early, the data held roughly 85 million unique TCRs from HLA-typed donors.

Whole-study findings and limits: Later genetic work tied a missense DCLRE1C variant to beta-chain V and J trimming.

The CDR3 is 13 amino acids. Trimming pared 8 bases from V and 4 bases from J, leaving 12 bases between. Germline V lookup: CDR1 ENHRY, CDR2 SYGVKD. In the case of this clone: What it recognizes is unknown.

Though nominally healthy at sampling, donors likely had unrecorded immune exposures. This PCR relied on a set of 60 Vbeta primers and 13 Jbeta primers. Repertoires were generated with immunoSEQ multiplex PCR, while TCRdb's copy carries only in-frame clones and drops some. The table has around 120,000 clones, about 73% seen once. The rearrangement joins TRBV10-3 to TRBJ1-5; D not resolved. This sequence was found in a woman aged 40 to 50 in good health and CMV-seronegative. The sequencing input was PBMCs. The CDR3 spells CAIARSPNQPQHF. CDR3 nucleotide sequence: TGTGCCATCGCCCGGAGTCCTAATCAGCCCCAGCATTTT.